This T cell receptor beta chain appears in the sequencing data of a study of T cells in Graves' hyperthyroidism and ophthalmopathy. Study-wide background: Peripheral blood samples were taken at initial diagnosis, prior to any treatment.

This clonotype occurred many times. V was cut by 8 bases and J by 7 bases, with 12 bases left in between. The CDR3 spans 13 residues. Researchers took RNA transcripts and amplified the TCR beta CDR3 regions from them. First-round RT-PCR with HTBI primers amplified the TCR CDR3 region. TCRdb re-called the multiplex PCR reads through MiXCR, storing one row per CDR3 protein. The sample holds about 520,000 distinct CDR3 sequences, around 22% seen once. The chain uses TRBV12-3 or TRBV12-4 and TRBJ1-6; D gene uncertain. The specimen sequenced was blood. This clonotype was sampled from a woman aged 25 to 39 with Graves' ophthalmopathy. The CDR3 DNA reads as TGTGCCAGCTCAGGCCCGGTAAATTCACCCCTCCACTTT. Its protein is CASSGPVNSPLHF.